This T cell receptor (beta chain) was sequenced during a study of T-cell memory formation after mild COVID-19 (dated by TCRdb to the early 2020s). Some background on the complete study: TCR sequence clusters from the two donors were largely donor specific. In a couple of donors, T-cell clones that expanded and contracted after mild COVID-19 were tracked by sequencing TCRalpha and TCRbeta repertoires over time. Two young, previously healthy adult volunteers, one female and one male, were included in the cohort.

The CDR3, from cysteine to phenylalanine, totals 17 residues. The only DNA kept is the CDR3, 51 bases in frame from the first base. The germline V end is reduced by 3 bases and the J end by 3 bases; junction bases left unmatched: 6. About this clonotype: The antigen this receptor binds is unknown. No qualities accompany the bases; no much larger clone lies one base away.

Sequencing used an Illumina NovaSeq 6000. cDNA libraries for TCRalpha and TCRbeta were prepared by 5'RACE using constant-segment primers, with sample barcodes and unique molecular identifiers added. RNA was extracted from every sample with Trizol reagent. Libraries were amplified in two PCR steps, with a second sample barcode and Illumina TruSeq adapters added in the second step. The libraries were sequenced on an Illumina NovaSeq using 2 x 150 bp paired-end reads. In the paper's pipeline: Reads were demultiplexed and collapsed into UMI-guided consensus sequences with migec v1.2.7. Using mixcr v2.1.11, UMI consensuses were aligned to TRA and TRB V and J templates and then assembled into clonotypes. Clonotypes were classified as expanded or contracted when called significant by both edgeR and NoisET, with noise models trained on biological replicates. edgeR calls used a false discovery rate-adjusted p below 0.01 and a log2 fold-change threshold of 1. PCA with hierarchical clustering of max-normalized trajectories of the 1000 most abundant clonotypes was used as exploratory dynamics analysis. Separately sequenced CD4+ and CD8+ repertoires were used to assign a CD4 or CD8 phenotype to each responding clone. Through fastp at Q25 and MiXCR, TCRdb rebuilt clones from the public reads, retaining in-frame beta chains. Every distinct CDR3 protein forms one entry, paired with its most common genes and DNA. TCRdb, rather than the study authors, made the V and J calls. This sample lists approximately 440,000 distinct CDR3 sequences; 20% were detected once. The ten largest make up about 8.8% of the sample.

On the study overall, not on this receptor specifically: Contracting CD4+ clones were found mainly in CM and EM memory subsets, while CD8+ clones were enriched in EMRA. Some responding clones were detected in pre-infection memory, which suggested that pre-existing cross-reactive memory T cells had joined the SARS-CoV-2 response. SARS-CoV-2 specificity was not confirmed for the second-wave clones peaking on day 37. From day 15 to 85, contracting clones showed balanced CD4/CD8 phenotypes, whereas a second wave of clones that expanded from day 15 to 37 leaned towards CD4+. The study covered only a couple of mild cases, and larger cohorts including severe cases with pre-infection samples were considered necessary.

Ficoll-Paque density gradient centrifugation was the method used to isolate PBMCs. This receptor was identified in an adult woman who had mild COVID-19 (a few samples of this study predate the infection). The sample titles of this study are shuffled in the database, so cell type and time point are left out; the donor was told from shared clones. Sequenced: PBMCs or a T cell subset sorted from them (not recorded which). The receptor chain draws on TRBV12-3 or TRBV12-4 and TRBJ1-5, with 12 middle bases fitting TRBD1. The DNA is TGTGCCAGCAGTTTCTCCGGGACAGGGGGCAACAATCAGCCCCAGCATTTT. Translated, it gives CASSFSGTGGNNQPQHF.